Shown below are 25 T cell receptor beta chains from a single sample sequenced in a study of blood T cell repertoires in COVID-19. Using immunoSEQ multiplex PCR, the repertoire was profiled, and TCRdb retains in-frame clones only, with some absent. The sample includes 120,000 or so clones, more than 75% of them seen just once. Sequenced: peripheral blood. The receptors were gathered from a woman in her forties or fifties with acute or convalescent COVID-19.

CDR3 amino acids: CASTRGEGLGEQYF. The CDR3 coding sequence is TGTGCCAGCACTCGAGGCGAGGGATTAGGGGAGCAGTACTTC. This rearrangement joins TRBV7-2 to TRBJ2-7, with a weak D call TRBD2 (5 bases). CDR1 and CDR2 (germline): SGHTA, FQGNSA. This CDR3 spans 14 amino acids. Trimming took 7 bases from V and 7 from J, leaving 20 bases between them.

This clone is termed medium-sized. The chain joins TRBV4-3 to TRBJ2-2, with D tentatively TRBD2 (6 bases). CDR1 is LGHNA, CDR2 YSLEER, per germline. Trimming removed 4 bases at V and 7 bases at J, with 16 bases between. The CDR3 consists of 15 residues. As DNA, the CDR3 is TGCGCCAGCAGCCCCTCGGATGGAGGGATCGGGGAGCTGTTTTTT. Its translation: CASSPSDGGIGELFF.

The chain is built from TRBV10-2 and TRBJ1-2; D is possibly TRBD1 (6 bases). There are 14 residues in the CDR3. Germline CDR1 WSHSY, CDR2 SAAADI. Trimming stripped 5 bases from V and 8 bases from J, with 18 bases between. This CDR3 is CASSLGRGKEGYTF. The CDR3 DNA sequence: TGCGCCAGCAGTCTTGGCAGGGGCAAGGAAGGCTACACCTTC.

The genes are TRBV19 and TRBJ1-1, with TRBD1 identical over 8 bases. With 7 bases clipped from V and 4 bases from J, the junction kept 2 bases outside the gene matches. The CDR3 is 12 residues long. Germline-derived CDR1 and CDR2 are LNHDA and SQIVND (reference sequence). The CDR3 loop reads CASITGGTEAFF. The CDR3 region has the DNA TGTGCCAGTATAACAGGGGGCACTGAAGCTTTCTTT.

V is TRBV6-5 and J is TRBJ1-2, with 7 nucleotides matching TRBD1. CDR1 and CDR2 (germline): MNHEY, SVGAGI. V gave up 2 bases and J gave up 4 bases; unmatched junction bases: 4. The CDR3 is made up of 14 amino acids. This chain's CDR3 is CASSYLGDSYGYTF. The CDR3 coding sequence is TGTGCCAGCAGTTACCTTGGGGACAGCTATGGCTACACCTTC.

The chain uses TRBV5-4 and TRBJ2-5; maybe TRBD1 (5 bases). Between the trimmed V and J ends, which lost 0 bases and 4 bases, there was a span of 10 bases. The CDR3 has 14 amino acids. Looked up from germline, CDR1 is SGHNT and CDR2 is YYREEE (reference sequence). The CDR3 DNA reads TGTGCCAGCAGCTTGGCGAGTAGGGGAGAGACCCAGTACTTC. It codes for CASSLASRGETQYF.

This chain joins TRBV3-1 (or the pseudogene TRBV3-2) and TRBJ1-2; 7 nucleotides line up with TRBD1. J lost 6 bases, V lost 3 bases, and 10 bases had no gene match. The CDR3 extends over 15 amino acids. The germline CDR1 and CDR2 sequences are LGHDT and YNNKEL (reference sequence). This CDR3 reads CASSQISTGDNGYTF. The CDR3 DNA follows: TGTGCCAGCAGCCAGATTAGTACAGGGGACAATGGCTACACCTTC.

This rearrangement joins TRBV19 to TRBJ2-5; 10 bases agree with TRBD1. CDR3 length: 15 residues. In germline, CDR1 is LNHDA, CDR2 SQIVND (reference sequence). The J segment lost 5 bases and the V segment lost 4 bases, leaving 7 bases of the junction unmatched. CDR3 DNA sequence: TGTGCCAGTAGTAGGGGGACAGGGGATTTGGAGACCCAGTACTTC. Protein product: CASSRGTGDLETQYF.

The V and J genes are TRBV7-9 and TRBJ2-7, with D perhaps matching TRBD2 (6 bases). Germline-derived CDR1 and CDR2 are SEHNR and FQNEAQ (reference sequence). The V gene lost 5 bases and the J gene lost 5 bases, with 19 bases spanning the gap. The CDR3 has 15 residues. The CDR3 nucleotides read TGTGCCAGCAGCCCCATCGGAGGGGCACAGGACGAGCAGTACTTC. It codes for CASSPIGGAQDEQYF.

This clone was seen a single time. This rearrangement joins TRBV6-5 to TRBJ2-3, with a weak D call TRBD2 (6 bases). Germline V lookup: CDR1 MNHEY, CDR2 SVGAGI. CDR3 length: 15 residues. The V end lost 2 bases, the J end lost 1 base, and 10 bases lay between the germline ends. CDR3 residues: CASSYHPGGTDTQYF. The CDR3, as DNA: TGTGCCAGCAGTTACCACCCGGGAGGCACAGATACGCAGTATTTT.

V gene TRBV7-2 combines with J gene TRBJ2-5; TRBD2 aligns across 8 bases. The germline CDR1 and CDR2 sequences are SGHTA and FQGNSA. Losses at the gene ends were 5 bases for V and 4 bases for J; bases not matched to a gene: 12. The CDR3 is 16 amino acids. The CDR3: CASSPTRGGGRETQYF. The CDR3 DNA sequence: TGTGCCAGCAGCCCGACTCGGGGGGGCGGGAGAGAGACCCAGTACTTC.

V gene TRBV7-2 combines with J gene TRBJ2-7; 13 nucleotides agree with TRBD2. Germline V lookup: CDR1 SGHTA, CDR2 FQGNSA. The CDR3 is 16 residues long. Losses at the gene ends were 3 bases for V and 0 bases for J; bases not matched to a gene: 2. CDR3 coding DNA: TGTGCCAGCAGCTTGGGACTAGCGGGAATCTCCTACGAGCAGTACTTC. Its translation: CASSLGLAGISYEQYF.

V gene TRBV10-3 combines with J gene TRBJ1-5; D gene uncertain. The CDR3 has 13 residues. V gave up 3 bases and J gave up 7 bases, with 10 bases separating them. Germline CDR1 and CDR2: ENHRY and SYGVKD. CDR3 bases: TGTGCCATCAGTGAAAGGGAGAACCAGCCCCAGCATTTT. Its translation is CAISERENQPQHF.

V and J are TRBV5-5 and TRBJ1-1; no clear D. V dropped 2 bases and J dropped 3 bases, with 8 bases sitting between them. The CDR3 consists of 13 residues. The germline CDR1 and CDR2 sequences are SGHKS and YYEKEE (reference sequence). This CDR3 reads CASSLIDDTEAFF. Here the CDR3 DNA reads TGTGCCAGCAGCTTAATAGATGACACTGAAGCTTTCTTT. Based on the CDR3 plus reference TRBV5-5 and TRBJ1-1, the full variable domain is DAGVTQSPTHLIKTRGQQVTLRCSPISGHKSVSWYQQVLGQGPQFIFQYYEKEERGRGNFPDRFSARQFPNYSSELNVNALLLGDSALYLCASSLIDDTEAFFGQGTRLTVV.

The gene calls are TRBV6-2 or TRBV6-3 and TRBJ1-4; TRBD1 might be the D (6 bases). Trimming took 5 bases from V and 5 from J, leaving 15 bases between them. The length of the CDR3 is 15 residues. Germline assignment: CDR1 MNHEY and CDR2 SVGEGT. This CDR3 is CASSPPGRGNEKLFF. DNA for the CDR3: TGTGCCAGCAGTCCACCGGGGAGGGGGAATGAAAAACTGTTTTTT.

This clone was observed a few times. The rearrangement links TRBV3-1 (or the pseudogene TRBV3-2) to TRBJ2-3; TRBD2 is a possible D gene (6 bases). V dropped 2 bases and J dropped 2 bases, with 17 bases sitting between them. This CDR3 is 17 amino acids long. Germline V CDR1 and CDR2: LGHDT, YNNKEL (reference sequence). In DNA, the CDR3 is TGTGCCAGCAGCCAATGTAAATGCGGGGTTACCACAGATACGCAGTATTTT. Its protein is CASSQCKCGVTTDTQYF.

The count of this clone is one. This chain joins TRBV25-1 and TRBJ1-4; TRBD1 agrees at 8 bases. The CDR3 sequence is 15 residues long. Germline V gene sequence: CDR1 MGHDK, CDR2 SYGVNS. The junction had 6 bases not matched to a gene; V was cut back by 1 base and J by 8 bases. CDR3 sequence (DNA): TGTGCCAGCAGTGAATGGGCAGGGGGCAGAGAAAAACTGTTTTTT. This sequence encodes CASSEWAGGREKLFF.

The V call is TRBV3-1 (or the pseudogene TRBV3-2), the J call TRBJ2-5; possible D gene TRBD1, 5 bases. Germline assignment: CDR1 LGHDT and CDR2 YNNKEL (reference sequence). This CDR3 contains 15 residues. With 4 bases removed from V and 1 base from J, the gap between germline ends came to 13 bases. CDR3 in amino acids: CASSRNQGSQETQYF. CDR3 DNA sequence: TGTGCCAGCAGCCGTAATCAGGGTTCCCAAGAGACCCAGTACTTC.

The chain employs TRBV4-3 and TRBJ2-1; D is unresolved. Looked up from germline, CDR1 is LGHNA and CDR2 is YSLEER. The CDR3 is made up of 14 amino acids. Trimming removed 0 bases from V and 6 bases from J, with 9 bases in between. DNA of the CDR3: TGCGCCAGCAGCCAAGACTCATGGGCCAATGAGCAGTTCTTC. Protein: CASSQDSWANEQFF.

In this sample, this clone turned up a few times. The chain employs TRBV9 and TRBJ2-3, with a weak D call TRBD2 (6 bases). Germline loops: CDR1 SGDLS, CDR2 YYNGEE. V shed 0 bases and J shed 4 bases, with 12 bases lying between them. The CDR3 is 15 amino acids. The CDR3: CASSVGGDGADTQYF. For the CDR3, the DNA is TGTGCCAGCAGCGTAGGGGGGGACGGGGCAGATACGCAGTATTTT.

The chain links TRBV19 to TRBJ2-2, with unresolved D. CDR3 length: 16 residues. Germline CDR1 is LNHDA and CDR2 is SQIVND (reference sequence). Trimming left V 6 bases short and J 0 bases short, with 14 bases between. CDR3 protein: CASSTRGPANTGELFF. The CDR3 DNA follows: TGTGCCAGTAGCACCAGAGGTCCAGCGAACACCGGGGAGCTGTTTTTT.

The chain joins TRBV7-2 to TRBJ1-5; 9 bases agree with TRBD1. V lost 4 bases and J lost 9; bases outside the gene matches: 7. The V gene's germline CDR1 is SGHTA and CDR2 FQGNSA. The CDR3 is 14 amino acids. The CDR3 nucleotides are TGTGCCAGCAGCTCTGGACAGGGGATTGGGCCCCAGCATTTT. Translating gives CASSSGQGIGPQHF. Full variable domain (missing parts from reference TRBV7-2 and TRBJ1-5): GAGVSQSPSNKVTEKGKDVELRCDPISGHTALYWYRQSLGQGLEFLIYFQGNSAPDKSGLPSDRFSAERTGGSVSTLTIQRTQQEDSAVYLCASSSGQGIGPQHFGDGTRLSIL.

In nucleotides, the CDR3 is TGTGCCAGCAGCAAAAGGTTCGGAGGGTTTTATAGCAATCAGCCCCAGCATTTT. This translates into CASSKRFGGFYSNQPQHF. This sequence joins TRBV21-1 and TRBJ1-5. TRBV21-1 is described as a pseudogene. This CDR3 is built from 18 residues.

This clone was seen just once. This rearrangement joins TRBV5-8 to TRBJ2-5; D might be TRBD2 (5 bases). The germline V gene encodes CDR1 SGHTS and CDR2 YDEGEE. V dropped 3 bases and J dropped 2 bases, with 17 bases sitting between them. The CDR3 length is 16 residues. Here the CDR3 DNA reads TGTGCCAGCAGCTCACGAGGGTGGGCAGGTCAAGAGACCCAGTACTTC. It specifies CASSSRGWAGQETQYF. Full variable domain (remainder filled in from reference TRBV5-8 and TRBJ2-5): EAGVTQSPTHLIKTRGQQATLRCSPISGHTSVYWYQQALGLGLQFLLWYDEGEERNRGNFPPRFSGRQFPNYSSELNVNALELEDSALYLCASSSRGWAGQETQYFGPGTRLLVL.

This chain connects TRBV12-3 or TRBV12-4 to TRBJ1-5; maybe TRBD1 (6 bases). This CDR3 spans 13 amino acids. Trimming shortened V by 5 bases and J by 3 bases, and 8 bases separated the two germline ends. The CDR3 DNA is TGTGCCAGCAGTAGACAGGACAATCAGCCCCAGCATTTT. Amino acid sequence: CASSRQDNQPQHF.